Only one count was recorded for the clone carrying this T cell receptor beta chain. Its target is not known. This entry belongs to a study of CD4 T cells in relation to SARS-CoV-2 and coronaviruses. Background on the study: Crossreactive spike epitopes shared across donors were mapped to their HLA restriction. Study outcomes and limitations: SARS-CoV-2-driven expansion was significantly weaker in crossreactive than monoreactive clones.

Sorted naive or memory CD4+ cells met CEF peptides for roughly ten days. Clones were sequenced by immunoSEQ multiplex PCR, and TCRdb holds only the in-frame ones, with some missing. Of about 43,000 clones listed, over 75% are singletons. The V and J ends lost 5 bases and 5 bases, in that order; junction bases with no gene match: 8. The CDR3 is 16 residues long. CDR1 is MRHNA, CDR2 SNTAGT, per germline. The TCR comes from an adult with COVID-19. What was sequenced was naive CD4+ T cells from PBMCs, cultured in vitro. Stated subset: naive CD4+ T cells isolated by negative enrichment. V gene TRBV6-4 combines with J gene TRBJ1-4, with 10 positions matching TRBD1. The CDR3 DNA reads as TGTGCCAGCAGTTTACCGGGACAGGGGAGGAATGAAAAACTGTTTTTT. It is translated as CASSLPGQGRNEKLFF.